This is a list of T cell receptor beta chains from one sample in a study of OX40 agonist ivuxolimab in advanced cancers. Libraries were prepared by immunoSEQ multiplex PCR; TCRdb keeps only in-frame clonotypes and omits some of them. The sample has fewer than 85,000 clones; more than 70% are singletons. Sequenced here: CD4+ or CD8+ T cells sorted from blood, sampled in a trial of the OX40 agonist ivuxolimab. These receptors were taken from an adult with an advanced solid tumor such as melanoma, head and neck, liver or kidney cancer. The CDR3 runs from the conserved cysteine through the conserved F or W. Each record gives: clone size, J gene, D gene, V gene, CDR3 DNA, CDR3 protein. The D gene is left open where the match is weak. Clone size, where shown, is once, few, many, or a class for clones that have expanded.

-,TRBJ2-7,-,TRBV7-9,TGTGCCAGCAGTCAGAGGGCGGCGACCACTTACGAGCAGTACTTC,CASSQRAATTYEQYF
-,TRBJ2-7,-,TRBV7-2,TGTGCCAGCAGCTTAGTAACAGGGCCCTACGAGCAGTACTTC,CASSLVTGPYEQYF
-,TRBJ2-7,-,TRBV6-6,TGTGCCAGCAGCTTTCGGGACAAGAACCACGAGCAGTACTTC,CASSFRDKNHEQYF
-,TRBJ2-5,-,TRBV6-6,TGTGCCAGCACCCCGCCATCCCAAGAGACCCAGTACTTC,CASTPPSQETQYF
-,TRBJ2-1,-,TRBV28,TGTGCCAGCACCCAGTTAGGGAGCTCCTACAATGAGCAGTTCTTC,CASTQLGSSYNEQFF
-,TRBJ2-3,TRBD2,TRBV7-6,TGTGCCAGCAGCCGCGGACTAGCGGGGAGTGGCACAGATACGCAGTATTTT,CASSRGLAGSGTDTQYF
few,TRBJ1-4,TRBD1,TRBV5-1,TGCGCCAGCAGCTCGGGACAGGGCGGCGAAAAACTGTTTTTT,CASSSGQGGEKLFF
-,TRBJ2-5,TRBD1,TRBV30,TGTGCCTGGAGTTCCGGGACAGGGGTCCAAGAGACCCAGTACTTC,CAWSSGTGVQETQYF
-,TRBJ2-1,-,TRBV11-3,TGTGCCAGCAGCTTCGATGGGGCCTCCTACAATGAGCAGTTCTTC,CASSFDGASYNEQFF
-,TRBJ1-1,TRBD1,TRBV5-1,TGCGCCAGCAGTTGGGACAGAGGGGACACTGAAGCTTTCTTT,CASSWDRGDTEAFF
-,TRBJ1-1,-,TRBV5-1,TGCGCCAGCAGCGTTGGGGACCGTGAAGCTTTCTTT,CASSVGDREAFF
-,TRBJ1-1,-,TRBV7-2,TGTGCCAGCAGGGTGACGGTACAGAACACTGAAGCTTTCTTT,CASRVTVQNTEAFF
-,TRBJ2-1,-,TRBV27,TGTGCCAGCAGTTTGGGGCTATCCTACAATGAGCAGTTCTTC,CASSLGLSYNEQFF
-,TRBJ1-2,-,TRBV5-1,TGCGCCAGCAGCTTGGCCGCCGGGAGGGAGGGCTACACCTTC,CASSLAAGREGYTF
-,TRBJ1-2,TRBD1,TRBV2,TGTGCCAGCAGTCAACTCGGACAGGGCTATGGCTACACCTTC,CASSQLGQGYGYTF
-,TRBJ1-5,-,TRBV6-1,TGTGCCAGCAGTGGTTTTCAGCCCCAGCATTTT,CASSGFQPQHF
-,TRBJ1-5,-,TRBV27,TGTGCCAGCAGTTATACCCGGGATAGCAATCAGCCCCAGCATTTT,CASSYTRDSNQPQHF
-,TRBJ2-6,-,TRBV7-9,TGTGCCAGCAGCTTGCCCCCTGGGGCCAACGTCCTGACTTTC,CASSLPPGANVLTF
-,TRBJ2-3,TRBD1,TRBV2,TGTGCCAGTCGGACAGGGCCCGCAGATACGCAGTATTTT,CASRTGPADTQYF
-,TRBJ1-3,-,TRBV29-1,TGCAGCGCTCACAGGGGAAACACCATATATTTT,CSAHRGNTIYF
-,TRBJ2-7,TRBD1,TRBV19,TGTGCCAGTAGTACCGCCGGGACAGGGGGCTCCTACGAGCAGTACTTC,CASSTAGTGGSYEQYF
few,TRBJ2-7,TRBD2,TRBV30,TGTGCCTGGAGTATCCTAGCGGGACCGTACGAGCAGTACTTC,CAWSILAGPYEQYF
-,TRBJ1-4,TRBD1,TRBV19,TGTGCCAGTAGTCCCCGGGACAGGGGGCTGAGAAAACTGTTTTTT,CASSPRDRGLRKLFF
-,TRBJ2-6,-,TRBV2,TGTGCCAGCAGTGAAGGCCGGCGAACTGGGGCCAACGTCCTGACTTTC,CASSEGRRTGANVLTF
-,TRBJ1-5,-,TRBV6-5,TGTGCCAGCAGACAGGGACGAAACAGCAATCAGCCCCAGCATTTT,CASRQGRNSNQPQHF
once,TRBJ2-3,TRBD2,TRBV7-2,TGTGCCAGCAGCTCTCTAGCGGGGGGGCGTATCGCAGATACGCAGTATTTT,CASSSLAGGRIADTQYF
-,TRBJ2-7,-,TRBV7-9,TGTGCCAGCAGCTTTAGCGGAACCTATGAGCAGTACTTC,CASSFSGTYEQYF
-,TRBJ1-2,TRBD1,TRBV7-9,TGTGCCAGCAGCTTAGCAGGGACAGGGGGCGCTTCCGGAGGCTACACCTTC,CASSLAGTGGASGGYTF
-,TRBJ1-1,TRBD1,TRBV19,TGTGCCAGTAGTGCGGGACAGGGGGCGACCACTGAAGCTTTCTTT,CASSAGQGATTEAFF
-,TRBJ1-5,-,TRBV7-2,TGTGCCAGCAGCTTAGTTTCTGATCAGCCCCAGCATTTT,CASSLVSDQPQHF
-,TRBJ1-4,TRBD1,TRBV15,TGTGCCACCAGCAGCAGCCTCTCCGGGACAGCCGAAAAACTGTTTTTT,CATSSSLSGTAEKLFF
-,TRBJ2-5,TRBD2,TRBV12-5,TGTGCTAGTGGTCCCGCGAGCGGGGACCTCTACTTC,CASGPASGDLYF
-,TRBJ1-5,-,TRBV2,TGTGCCAGCAGTGAGTCGGAGACCAATCAGCCCCAGCATTTT,CASSESETNQPQHF
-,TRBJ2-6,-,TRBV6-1,TGTGCCAGCAACAGGGTTCCTGGGGCCAACGTCCTGACTTTC,CASNRVPGANVLTF
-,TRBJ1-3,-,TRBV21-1,TGTGCCAGCAGCAGACAACAGACTCGGACAGGGCACTCTGGAAACACCATATATTTT,CASSRQQTRTGHSGNTIYF
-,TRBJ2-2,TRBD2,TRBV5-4,TGTGCCAGCAGCTTGAGAGCGGGGGGGAACGGGGAGCTGTTTTTT,CASSLRAGGNGELFF
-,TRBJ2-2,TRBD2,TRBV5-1,TGCGCCAGCAGCTTGGGACTAGCGGGATCCGGGGAGCTGTTTTTT,CASSLGLAGSGELFF
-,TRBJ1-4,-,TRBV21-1,TGTGCCAGCAGCAAAGTTGGGGTGGCTTGGGGACAACTAGAAAAACTGTTTTTT,CASSKVGVAWGQLEKLFF
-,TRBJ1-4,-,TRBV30,TGTGCCTGGAGTGGGGGGATTAATGAAAAACTGTTTTTT,CAWSGGINEKLFF
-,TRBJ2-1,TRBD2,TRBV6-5,TGTGCCAGCAGTTACTCTTGGCGGGAGGTCTACTTGTTCTTC,CASSYSWREVYLFF
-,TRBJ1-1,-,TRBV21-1,TGTGCCAGCAGCCCGTCGACAGGGATGAACACTGAAGCTTTCTTT,CASSPSTGMNTEAFF
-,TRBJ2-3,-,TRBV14,TGTGCCAGCAGTCTTCAGGGAATAGCGCAGTATTTT,CASSLQGIAQYF
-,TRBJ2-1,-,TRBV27,TGTGCCAGCAGTGGAAAGGGGATACTGGCGAGCTCCTACAATGAGCAGTTCTTC,CASSGKGILASSYNEQFF
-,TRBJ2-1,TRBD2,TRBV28,TGTGCCAGCAGACGACTAGCGGATTACAATGAGCAGTTCTTC,CASRRLADYNEQFF
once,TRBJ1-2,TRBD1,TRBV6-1,TGTGCCCACTACTCCGGGACAGACGACAACTATGGCTACACCTTC,CAHYSGTDDNYGYTF
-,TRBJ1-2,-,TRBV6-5,TGTGCCAGCAGTCCGTCGATAGATACTAACTATGGCTACACCTTC,CASSPSIDTNYGYTF
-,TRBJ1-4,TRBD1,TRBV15,TGTGCCACCAGCAGAGATCACAGGGGAGGGGAAAAACTGTTTTTT,CATSRDHRGGEKLFF
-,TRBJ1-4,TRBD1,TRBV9,TGTGCCAGCAGCCTCATGGACAGGGTTAATGAAAAACTGTTTTTT,CASSLMDRVNEKLFF
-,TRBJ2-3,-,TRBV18,TGTGCCAGCTCACCAGGTTCCTTCACAGATACGCAGTATTTT,CASSPGSFTDTQYF